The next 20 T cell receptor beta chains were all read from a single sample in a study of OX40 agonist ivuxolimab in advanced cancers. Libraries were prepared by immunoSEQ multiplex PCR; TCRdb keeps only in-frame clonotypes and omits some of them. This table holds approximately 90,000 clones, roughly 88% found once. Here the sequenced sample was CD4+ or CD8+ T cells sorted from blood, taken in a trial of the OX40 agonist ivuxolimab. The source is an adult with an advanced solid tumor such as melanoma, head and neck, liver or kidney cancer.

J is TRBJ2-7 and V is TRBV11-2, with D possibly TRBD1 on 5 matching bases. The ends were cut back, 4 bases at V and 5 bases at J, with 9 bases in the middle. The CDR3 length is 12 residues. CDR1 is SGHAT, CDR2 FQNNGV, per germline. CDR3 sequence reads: CASSSQGDEQYF. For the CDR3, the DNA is TGTGCCAGCAGCTCCCAGGGTGACGAGCAGTACTTC.

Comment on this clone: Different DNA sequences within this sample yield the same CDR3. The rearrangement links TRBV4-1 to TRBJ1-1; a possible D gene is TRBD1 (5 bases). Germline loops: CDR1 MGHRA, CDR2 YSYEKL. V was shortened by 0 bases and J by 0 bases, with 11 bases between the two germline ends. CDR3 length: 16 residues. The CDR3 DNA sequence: TGCGCCAGCAGCCAAGAACTACGGGGGGTGAACACTGAAGCTTTCTTT. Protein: CASSQELRGVNTEAFF.

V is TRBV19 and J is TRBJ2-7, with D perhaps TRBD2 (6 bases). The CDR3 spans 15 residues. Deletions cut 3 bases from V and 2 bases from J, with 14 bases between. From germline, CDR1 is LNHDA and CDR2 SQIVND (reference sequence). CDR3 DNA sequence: TGTGCCAGTAGTATCAGCGCGGGACCTCCCTACGAGCAGTACTTC. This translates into CASSISAGPPYEQYF.

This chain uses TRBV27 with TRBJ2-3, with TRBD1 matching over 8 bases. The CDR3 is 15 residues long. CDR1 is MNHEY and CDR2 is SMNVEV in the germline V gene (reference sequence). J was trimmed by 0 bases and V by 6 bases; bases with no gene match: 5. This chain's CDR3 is CASSLDRASTDTQYF. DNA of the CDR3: TGTGCCAGCAGCCTGGACAGGGCTAGCACAGATACGCAGTATTTT.

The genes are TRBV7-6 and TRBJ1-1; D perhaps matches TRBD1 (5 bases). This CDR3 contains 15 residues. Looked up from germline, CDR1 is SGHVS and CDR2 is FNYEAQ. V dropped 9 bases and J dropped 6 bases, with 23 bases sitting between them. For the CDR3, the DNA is TGTGCCAGTAGTCGGGACGTCAACTACCCCTCTGAAGCTTTCTTT. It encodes CASSRDVNYPSEAFF.

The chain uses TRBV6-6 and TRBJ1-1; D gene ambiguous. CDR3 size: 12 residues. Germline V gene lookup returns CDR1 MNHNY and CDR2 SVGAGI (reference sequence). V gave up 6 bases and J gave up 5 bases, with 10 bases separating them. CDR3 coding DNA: TGTGCCAGCAGGTCCAGAGGGACTGAAGCTTTCTTT. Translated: CASRSRGTEAFF.

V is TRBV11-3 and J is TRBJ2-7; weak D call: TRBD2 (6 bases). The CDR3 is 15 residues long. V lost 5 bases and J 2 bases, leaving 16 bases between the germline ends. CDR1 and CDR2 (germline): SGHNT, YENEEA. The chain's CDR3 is CASSPMGRGTYEQYF. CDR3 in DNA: TGTGCCAGCAGCCCCATGGGGCGGGGAACCTACGAGCAGTACTTC.

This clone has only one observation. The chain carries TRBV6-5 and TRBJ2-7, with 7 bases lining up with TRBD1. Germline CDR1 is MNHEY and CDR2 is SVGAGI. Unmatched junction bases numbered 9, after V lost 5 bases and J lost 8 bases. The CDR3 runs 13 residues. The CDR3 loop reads CASSPSGTVQQYF. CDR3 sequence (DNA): TGTGCCAGCAGTCCCTCCGGGACAGTCCAGCAGTACTTC.

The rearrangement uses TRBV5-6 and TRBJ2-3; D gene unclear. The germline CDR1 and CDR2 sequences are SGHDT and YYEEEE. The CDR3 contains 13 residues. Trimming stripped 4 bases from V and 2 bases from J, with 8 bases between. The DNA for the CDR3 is TGTGCCAGCAGCCATCAATTCACAGATACGCAGTATTTT. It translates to CASSHQFTDTQYF.

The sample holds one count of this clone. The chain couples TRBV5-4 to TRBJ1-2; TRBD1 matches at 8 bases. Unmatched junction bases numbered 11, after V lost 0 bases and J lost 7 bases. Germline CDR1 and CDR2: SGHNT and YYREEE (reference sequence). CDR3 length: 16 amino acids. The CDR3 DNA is TGTGCCAGCAGCTTGGGCGGACAGGGCTTGACCGGTGGCTACACCTTC. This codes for CASSLGGQGLTGGYTF. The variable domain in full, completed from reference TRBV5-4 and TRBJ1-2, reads ETGVTQSPTHLIKTRGQQVTLRCSSQSGHNTVSWYQQALGQGPQFIFQYYREEENGRGNFPPRFSGLQFPNYSSELNVNALELDDSALYLCASSLGGQGLTGGYTFGSGTRLTVV.

The CDR3 sequence: CASSLASKGVNSPLHF. In nucleotides, the CDR3 is TGCGCCAGCAGCTTGGCCTCAAAGGGGGTTAATTCACCCCTCCACTTT. V gene TRBV5-1 combines with J gene TRBJ1-6, with TRBD1 as a possible D gene (6 bases). CDR1 and CDR2 from the germline V gene are SGHRS and YFSETQ. The CDR3 contains 16 residues. Trimming stripped 0 bases from V and 6 bases from J, with 13 bases between.

The CDR3 coding sequence is TGCGCCAGCAAGGAGCGCGACAGGGGGGATAATTCACCCCTCCACTTT. This encodes CASKERDRGDNSPLHF. This chain links TRBV5-1 with TRBJ1-6; TRBD1 matches 9 bases. This CDR3 region has 16 residues. V dropped 6 bases and J dropped 5; count of bases not matched to a gene: 9. The V gene's germline CDR1 is SGHRS and CDR2 YFSETQ. The full variable domain, rest sourced from reference TRBV5-1 and TRBJ1-6, is KAGVTQTPRYLIKTRGQQVTLSCSPISGHRSVSWYQQTPGQGLQFLFEYFSETQRNKGNFPGRFSGRQFSNSRSEMNVSTLELGDSALYLCASKERDRGDNSPLHFGNGTRLTVT.

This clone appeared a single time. The CDR3 sequence is CASSLERVGLYGYTF. The CDR3, as DNA: TGTGCCAGCAGCTTAGAAAGGGTAGGGCTTTATGGCTACACCTTC. This chain uses TRBV7-8 with TRBJ1-2, with D unclear. The CDR3 extends over 15 amino acids. V shed 1 base and J shed 5 bases, with 14 bases lying between them. The germline CDR1 and CDR2 sequences are SGHVS and FQNEAQ.

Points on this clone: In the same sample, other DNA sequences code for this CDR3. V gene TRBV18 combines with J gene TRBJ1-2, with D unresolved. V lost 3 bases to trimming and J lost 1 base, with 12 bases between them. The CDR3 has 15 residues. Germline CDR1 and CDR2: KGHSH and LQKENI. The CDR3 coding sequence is TGTGCCAGCTCACCCTGGGCAGGCGATAACTATGGCTACACCTTC. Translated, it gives CASSPWAGDNYGYTF. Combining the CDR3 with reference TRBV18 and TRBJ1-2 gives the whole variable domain NAGVMQNPRHLVRRRGQEARLRCSPMKGHSHVYWYRQLPEEGLKFMVYLQKENIIDESGMPKERFSAEFPKEGPSILRIQQVVRGDSAAYFCASSPWAGDNYGYTFGSGTRLTVV.

CDR3 DNA: TGTGCCGTCAGACAGGGCTCGAGAGATACGCAGTATTTT. Encoded protein: CAVRQGSRDTQYF. V gene TRBV5-4 combines with J gene TRBJ2-3; 7 nucleotides agree with TRBD1. The V and J ends lost 10 bases and 5 bases, in that order; junction bases with no gene match: 10. The CDR3 consists of 13 residues. The germline CDR1 and CDR2 sequences are SGHNT and YYREEE (reference sequence).

CDR3 coding DNA: TGTGCCAGCAGCCCAATACGCCAGGGCCCAGATACGCAGTATTTT. Translated: CASSPIRQGPDTQYF. The chain combines TRBV6-1 with TRBJ2-3; TRBD1 is a possible D gene (5 bases). Germline CDR1 MNHNS, CDR2 SASEGT. The CDR3 loop spans 15 amino acids. V shed 6 bases and J shed 4 bases, with 17 bases lying between them.

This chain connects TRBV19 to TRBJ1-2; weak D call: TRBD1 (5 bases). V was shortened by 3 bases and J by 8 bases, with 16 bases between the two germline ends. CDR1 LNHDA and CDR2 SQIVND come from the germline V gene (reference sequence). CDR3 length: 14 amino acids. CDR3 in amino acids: CASSIERGPRGYTF. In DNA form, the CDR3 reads TGTGCCAGTAGTATCGAGCGGGGCCCGAGAGGCTACACCTTC.

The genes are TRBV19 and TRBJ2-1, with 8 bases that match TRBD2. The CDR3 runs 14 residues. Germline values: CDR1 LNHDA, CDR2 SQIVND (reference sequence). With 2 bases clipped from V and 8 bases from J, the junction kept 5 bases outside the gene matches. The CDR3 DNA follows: TGTGCCAGTAGTATAATGGTAGCGGGGCATGAGCAGTTCTTC. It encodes CASSIMVAGHEQFF.

The CDR3 is CASSLRGAGTDTQYF. CDR3 coding DNA: TGTGCCAGCAGCTTAAGGGGGGCCGGCACAGATACGCAGTATTTT. The chain links TRBV7-3 to TRBJ2-3, with D perhaps being TRBD1 or TRBD2 (6 bases each). Germline V gives CDR1 SGHTA, CDR2 FQGTGA. This CDR3 is built from 15 residues. Trimming removed 1 base at V and 1 base at J, with 9 bases between.

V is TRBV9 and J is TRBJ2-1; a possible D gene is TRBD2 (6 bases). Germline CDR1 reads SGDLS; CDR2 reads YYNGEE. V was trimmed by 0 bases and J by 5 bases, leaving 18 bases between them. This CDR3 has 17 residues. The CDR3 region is CASSVGSAGLRNNEQFF. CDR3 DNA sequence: TGTGCCAGCAGCGTAGGGTCGGCGGGGCTACGTAACAATGAGCAGTTCTTC.